This T cell receptor beta chain was identified in a study of T cell changes during pregnancy in multiple sclerosis (dated by TCRdb to the late 2010s). Describing the broader study: Changes in the T cell repertoire over the course of pregnancy were examined in this study in women with multiple sclerosis.

The CDR3 has 15 amino acids, counting the end cysteine and phenylalanine. Left in the record is the CDR3 DNA by itself, 45 bases read in frame from the first base. V and J lose 5 bases and 6 bases, and a span of 14 bases separates them. CDR1 LNHDA and CDR2 SQIVND are derived from the germline V gene (reference sequence). About this clone itself: Its antigen remains unidentified. Base qualities were left out, and no much larger clone turns up one base away.

The library was made by the immunoSEQ multiplex PCR assay. Here the immuneACCESS table is served through TCRdb, limited to in-frame sequences with V and J called. Missing clones are a known gap in these copies; in checked studies unresolved V genes cover under half, and the rest lacks a known reason. The sample data list 89,000 or so clones, and over 80% of these were observed just once. The top ten constitute roughly 4% of the sample. The sequence derives from a female donor in good health, serving as a control in a pregnancy study. Some clones in this sample may be carry-over from other donors' samples. The V gene is TRBV19 and the J gene is TRBJ2-6; 5 matching bases give a weak D call of TRBD1. The material sequenced was PBMCs, taken in the first trimester of pregnancy. The CDR3 protein sequence reads: CASSPDSHTANVLTF. The bases read TGTGCCAGTAGTCCCGACAGCCACACGGCCAACGTCCTGACTTTC.